This T cell receptor (beta chain) was retrieved from a study of T-cell reconstitution after alpha-beta-depleted transplantation in children. In its sample, this clonotype was seen a few times. Unique molecular identifiers were incorporated into the prepared TCRbeta library. TCRdb passed the PCR reads through MiXCR, listing each CDR3 protein once. The table shows a few hundred thousand distinct CDR3 sequences, with under 13% occurring only once. The sequence came from a human donor who donated a stem cell graft to a child with acute myeloid leukemia. The input for sequencing was PBMCs from the stem cell graft donor, taken from the stem cell graft.

CDR3 in amino acids: CASIQWGGHYEQFF. DNA of the CDR3: TGTGCCAGCATCCAGTGGGGAGGACACTATGAGCAGTTCTTC. This chain links TRBV6-1 with TRBJ2-1; D possibly corresponds to TRBD2 (6 bases). The V end lost 7 bases, the J end lost 8 bases, and 18 bases lay between the germline ends. The CDR3 contains 14 residues. Germline V gene sequence: CDR1 MNHNS, CDR2 SASEGT.